The following is a TCR beta chain sequence with its context. Its matching antigen is unknown. Isolation per sample recovered at least 6.5 million PBMCs. These data belong to a study of blood T cells in healthy people across ages. A second PCR of 7 to 11 cycles used a sample-barcoded 5' primer and a J-beta primer mix. Every molecule of cDNA carried a tag from a template-switch adaptor with 12 random nucleotides. MiXCR, applied by TCRdb to the 5' RACE reads, yields one record per CDR3 protein. Among hundreds of thousands of distinct CDR3 sequences listed, around half were seen once. General observations from the study: Without sorted subsets, naive and antigen-experienced compartments could not be conclusively compared.

CDR1 is MNHNY and CDR2 is SVGAGI in the germline V gene (reference sequence). The CDR3 extends over 14 amino acids. The V and J ends lost 4 bases and 14 bases respectively, with 22 bases between them. This clonotype originated in a man older than 75 in good health. Sequencing used blood. This chain connects TRBV6-6 to TRBJ2-3; D unclear. The CDR3: CASSLDFQHRYAYF. Here the CDR3 DNA reads TGTGCCAGCAGTTTAGACTTCCAGCACAGATACGCGTATTTT.